Shown below are 17 T cell receptor beta chains from a single sample sequenced in a study of blood T cell repertoires in COVID-19. Repertoires were generated with immunoSEQ multiplex PCR, while TCRdb's copy carries only in-frame clones and drops some. In the table there are under 200,000 clones, 88% of which are singletons. Sequenced: PBMCs or T cells enriched from blood (not recorded which). These receptors all come from a woman in her 50s who had recovered from COVID-19.

The V call is TRBV27, the J call TRBJ1-2, with D tentatively TRBD1 (5 bases). Trimming left V 3 bases short and J 7 bases short, with 15 bases between. The V gene's germline CDR1 is MNHEY and CDR2 SMNVEV (reference sequence). The CDR3 runs to 14 residues. The DNA of the CDR3 is TGTGCCAGCAGTTTCCGACAGCCTCTGAGTGGCTACACCTTC. Residues: CASSFRQPLSGYTF.

This chain's CDR3 is CASSQRKTVCNQPQHF. The CDR3 DNA sequence: TGTGCCAGCAGCCAACGCAAGACAGTTTGCAATCAGCCCCAGCATTTT. This chain links TRBV3-1 (or the pseudogene TRBV3-2) with TRBJ1-5, with a possible D match to TRBD1 (5 bases). Trimming shortened V by 2 bases and J by 2 bases, and 13 bases separated the two germline ends. CDR1 and CDR2 (germline): LGHDT, YNNKEL (reference sequence). This CDR3 is 16 amino acids long.

This clone has a single count. This chain links TRBV18 with TRBJ2-1; 8 bases are a match to TRBD1. The germline V gene encodes CDR1 KGHSH and CDR2 LQKENI. The V gene end was trimmed by 3 bases and the J gene end by 3 bases; junction bases not matched to a gene: 16. There are 19 residues in the CDR3. The CDR3 sequence is CASSPSIRDRKTIYNEQFF. As DNA, the CDR3 is TGTGCCAGCTCACCTTCAATCCGGGACAGGAAAACCATCTACAATGAGCAGTTCTTC.

This sequence joins TRBV5-1 and TRBJ2-7; TRBD1 is a possible D gene (6 bases). CDR1 is SGHRS, CDR2 YFSETQ, per germline. This CDR3 is 12 amino acids long. Trimming took 4 bases from V and 6 from J, leaving 11 bases between them. CDR3 coding DNA: TGCGCCAGCAGCACAGGACAGTTCGAGCAGTACTTC. It is translated as CASSTGQFEQYF.

V gene TRBV11-2 combines with J gene TRBJ1-1; D remains ambiguous. The germline gives CDR1 SGHAT, CDR2 FQNNGV. The CDR3 is 14 residues long. Trimming cost V 3 bases and J 0 bases, with 8 bases left between them. Here the CDR3 DNA reads TGTGCCAGCAGCTTCAGGCCCATGAACACTGAAGCTTTCTTT. Translation: CASSFRPMNTEAFF.

This clone was found once. V usage is TRBV6-5 and J usage is TRBJ2-7; tentative D call: TRBD1 (5 bases). Per the germline V gene, CDR1 is MNHEY and CDR2 is SVGAGI. The germline V and J ends were trimmed by 6 bases and 2 bases, with 14 bases remaining between them. The CDR3 runs 14 residues. DNA for the CDR3: TGTGCCAGCAGAAGAGACAGCGACCCCTACGAGCAGTACTTC. Amino acid sequence: CASRRDSDPYEQYF.

The chain carries TRBV7-8 and TRBJ2-7; D remains unclear. Trimming took 0 bases from V and 3 from J, leaving 9 bases between them. This CDR3 is built from 14 residues. Germline CDR1 and CDR2: SGHVS and FQNEAQ. The CDR3 here is CASSLATGFYEQYF. The CDR3 DNA reads TGTGCCAGCAGCTTAGCGACCGGGTTCTACGAGCAGTACTTC.

This chain connects TRBV6-5 to TRBJ1-2; 8 nucleotides match TRBD1. The V gene's germline CDR1 is MNHEY and CDR2 SVGAGI. The CDR3 has 14 residues. V dropped 0 bases and J dropped 8; count of bases not matched to a gene: 5. The CDR3 loop is CASSYSRQGKGYTF. CDR3 coding DNA: TGTGCCAGCAGTTACTCGCGACAGGGGAAGGGCTACACCTTC.

The chain carries TRBV11-2 and TRBJ1-4; D gene uncertain. The V end was cut by 1 base, the J end by 4 bases, with 4 bases between. Germline V gives CDR1 SGHAT, CDR2 FQNNGV. The CDR3 is 13 residues long. The CDR3 is CASSLVLNEKLFF. CDR3 nucleotide sequence: TGTGCCAGCAGCTTAGTCCTTAATGAAAAACTGTTTTTT.

J is TRBJ2-7 and V is TRBV7-3; the D gene is possibly TRBD2 (5 bases). CDR3 size: 15 residues. Deletions cut 2 bases from V and 0 bases from J, with 11 bases between. Germline assignment: CDR1 SGHTA and CDR2 FQGTGA. CDR3 sequence reads: CASSLGLGFSYEQYF. CDR3 nucleotide sequence: TGTGCCAGCAGCTTAGGACTTGGATTCTCCTACGAGCAGTACTTC.

V and J are TRBV23-1 and TRBJ2-1; 9 bases are a match to TRBD1. TRBV23-1 is noted as an ORF with a role that remains uncertain. This CDR3 contains 17 residues. V lost 4 bases and J lost 7; bases outside the gene matches: 14. The CDR3 spells CASSPANRDRVENEQFF. The CDR3 nucleotides are TGCGCCAGCAGTCCTGCGAACCGGGACAGGGTAGAAAATGAGCAGTTCTTC.

For the CDR3, the DNA is TGTGCCACCAGCAGAGATGGGGAGACCGGGGAGCTGTTTTTT. Translated, it gives CATSRDGETGELFF. The V call is TRBV15, the J call TRBJ2-2; D perhaps matches TRBD2 (5 bases). CDR1 is LNHNV and CDR2 is YYDKDF in the germline V gene (reference sequence). The CDR3 has 14 amino acids. V lost 0 bases to trimming and J lost 5 bases, with 7 bases between them. Combining the CDR3 with reference TRBV15 and TRBJ2-2 gives the whole variable domain DAMVIQNPRYQVTQFGKPVTLSCSQTLNHNVMYWYQQKSSQAPKLLFHYYDKDFNNEADTPDNFQSRRPNTSFCFLDIRSPGLGDTAMYLCATSRDGETGELFFGEGSRLTVL.

Written as DNA, the CDR3 is TGTGCCAGCAGTGAATTAGGGAAGGGCGAGGGCAATTCACCCCTCCACTTT. This gives the protein CASSELGKGEGNSPLHF. The V gene is TRBV25-1, the J gene TRBJ1-6, with unresolved D. The length of the CDR3 is 17 residues. The germline V gene encodes CDR1 MGHDK and CDR2 SYGVNS. V was trimmed by 1 base and J by 7 bases, leaving 17 bases between them.

The rearrangement uses TRBV7-2 and TRBJ1-3; D is undetermined. The CDR3 extends over 14 amino acids. V shed 5 bases and J shed 4 bases, with 12 bases lying between them. The germline CDR1 and CDR2 sequences are SGHTA and FQGNSA. CDR3 coding DNA: TGTGCCAGCAGCCCGAGCACGGGGGGAAACACCATATATTTT. Translated, it gives CASSPSTGGNTIYF.

The chain combines TRBV5-4 with TRBJ1-2, with D possibly matching TRBD1 (5 bases). V dropped 8 bases and J dropped 4 bases, with 9 bases sitting between them. Looked up from germline, CDR1 is SGHNT and CDR2 is YYREEE (reference sequence). CDR3 length: 11 residues. The chain's CDR3 is CASVDSYGYTF. DNA for the CDR3: TGTGCCAGTGTTGACAGCTATGGCTACACCTTC.

The rearrangement uses TRBV6-2 or TRBV6-3 and TRBJ2-1; TRBD2 matches at 7 bases. From germline, CDR1 is MNHEY and CDR2 SVGEGT. The length of the CDR3 is 18 residues. The ends lost 4 bases at V and 1 base at J; junction bases unmatched: 13. CDR3 region: CASSSGTLSGGSYNEQFF. CDR3 DNA: TGTGCCAGCAGTTCCGGTACCTTATCGGGGGGATCCTACAATGAGCAGTTCTTC.

This clone was detected once. The chain carries TRBV18 and TRBJ2-4; D is undetermined. The CDR3 sequence is 16 residues long. The germline V and J ends were trimmed by 0 bases and 0 bases, with 9 bases remaining between them. CDR1 and CDR2 (germline): KGHSH, LQKENI. The CDR3 here is CASSPPQSIAKNIQYF. The CDR3 DNA reads TGTGCCAGCTCACCACCCCAGTCCATAGCCAAAAACATTCAGTACTTC.